Below, one T cell receptor (beta chain) is given with its context. What it binds is not known. Cells were stimulated nonspecifically with anti-CD3/anti-CD28 magnetic beads. Sorting selected CD4+ T cells upregulating both CD40 ligand and CD69. Suppressive ART was started during chronic HIV-1 infection in these adults. This sample stems from a study of persistence of HIV-infected CD4 T cells. Findings and caveats of the study: Antigen-responding cells were enriched for degenerate expanded CDR3beta sequences.

The immunoSEQ assay was version 4, run in survey mode. Some clones are missing from TCRdb's copy, which holds only in-frame ones; the method was immunoSEQ multiplex PCR. The sample has roughly 48,000 clones, about 85% seen once. This CDR3 is built from 15 residues. CDR1 is MNHEY and CDR2 is SVGAGI in the germline V gene. Trimming took 0 bases from V and 0 from J, leaving 8 bases between them. The rearrangement uses TRBV6-5 and TRBJ1-1; no clear D. The sequence came from an adult woman with HIV who was CMV-seropositive. The material was CD4+ T cells sorted from PBMCs after approximately 20-hour stimulation, obtained from a patient who received antiretroviral therapy. CDR3 DNA sequence: TGTGCCAGCAGTTACTCACTGACCGTGAACACTGAAGCTTTCTTT. It specifies CASSYSLTVNTEAFF.